This T cell receptor beta chain was retrieved from a study of blood T cell repertoires in COVID-19. The CDR3 contains 17 residues. The junction had 11 bases not matched to a gene; V was cut back by 3 bases and J by 4 bases. From germline, CDR1 is MNHEY and CDR2 SMNVEV (reference sequence). Those enrolled in Seattle joined during active infection and were followed longitudinally afterward. In the original workflow: Reference gene primer amplification gave nucleated cell count estimates. TCRdb keeps only in-frame clones here, not all; method: immunoSEQ multiplex PCR. Clone size and V and J calls were adopted from that table, with D and trimming inferred from the DNA. The sample holds 250,000 to 350,000 clones; about 85% are singletons and the top ten take 0.85% to 1%. This clone appeared a single time.

This TCR was recovered from a human donor with COVID-19, enrolled during active disease. The donor label of this sample is uncertain. The material sequenced was peripheral blood. The V and J genes are TRBV27 and TRBJ2-2, with 7 bases aligning to TRBD2. The CDR3: CASSFARGGRGTGELFF. As DNA, the CDR3 is TGTGCCAGCAGTTTCGCGAGAGGAGGGAGGGGCACCGGGGAGCTGTTTTTT.